The clone carrying this T cell receptor (beta chain) was found many times. Antigen unknown. The CDR3 runs 18 residues. Germline V gene data show CDR1 as SQVTM and CDR2 as ANQGSEA. V trimming: 1 base; J trimming: 0 bases; junction bases outside the gene matches: 7. The sample originates from a study of T-cell memory formation after mild COVID-19. About the research overall: Largely donor-specific TCR clusters were found. Notes on the study in general: From day 15 to 85, contracting clones were balanced between CD4 and CD8, whereas later expanders leaned toward CD4+. Clones which contracted sat mainly in CM and EM if CD4+, and in EMRA if CD8+.

Barcoded TCR alpha and TCR beta cDNA libraries with UMIs came from 5'RACE using constant-segment primers. TCRdb reanalysed the 5' RACE reads using MiXCR and keeps one entry per CDR3 protein. The sample carries some 130,000 distinct CDR3 sequences, about a sixth recorded once. The genes are TRBV29-1 and TRBJ2-1; 12 bases align to TRBD2. The TCR comes from an adult woman who had mild COVID-19 (a few samples of this study predate the infection). Cell type and time point are not known. Sequencing was done on a sample of PBMCs or a T cell subset sorted from them (not recorded which). The CDR3 is CSVEGTSGMMSSYNEQFF. CDR3 DNA: TGCAGCGTTGAAGGGACTAGCGGGATGATGAGCTCCTACAATGAGCAGTTCTTC.